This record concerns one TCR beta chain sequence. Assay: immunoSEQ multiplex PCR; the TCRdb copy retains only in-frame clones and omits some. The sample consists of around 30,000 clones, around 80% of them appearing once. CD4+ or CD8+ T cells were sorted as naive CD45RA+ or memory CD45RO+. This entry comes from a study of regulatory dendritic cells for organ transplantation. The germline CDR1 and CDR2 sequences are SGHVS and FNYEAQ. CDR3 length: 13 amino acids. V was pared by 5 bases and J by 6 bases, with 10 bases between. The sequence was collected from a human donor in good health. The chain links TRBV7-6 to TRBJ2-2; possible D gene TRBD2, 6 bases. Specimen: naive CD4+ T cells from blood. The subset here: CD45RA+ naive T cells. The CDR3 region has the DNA TGTGCCAGCAGCGACTGGGAGGCCGGGGAGCTGTTTTTT. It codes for CASSDWEAGELFF.